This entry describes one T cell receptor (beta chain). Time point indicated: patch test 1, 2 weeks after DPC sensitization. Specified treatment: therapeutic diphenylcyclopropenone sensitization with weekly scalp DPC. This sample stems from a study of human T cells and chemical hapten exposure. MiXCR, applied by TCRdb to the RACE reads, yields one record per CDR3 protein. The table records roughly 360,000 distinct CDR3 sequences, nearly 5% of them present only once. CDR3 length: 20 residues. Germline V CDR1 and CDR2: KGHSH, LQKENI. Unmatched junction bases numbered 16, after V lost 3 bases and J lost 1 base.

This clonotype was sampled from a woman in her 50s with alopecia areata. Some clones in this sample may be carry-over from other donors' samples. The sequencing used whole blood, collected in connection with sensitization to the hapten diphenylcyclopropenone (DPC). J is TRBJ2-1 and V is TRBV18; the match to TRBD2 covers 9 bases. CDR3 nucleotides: TGTGCCAGCTCACCGAGGGGCGGGAGGGACAGCAGTGGGTCCTACAATGAGCAGTTCTTC. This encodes CASSPRGGRDSSGSYNEQFF.